The present T cell receptor beta chain was sequenced within a study of T cell responses to AZD1222 COVID-19 vaccine. Profiled with immunoSEQ multiplex PCR; TCRdb holds only in-frame clones, not every one. The sample carries over 80,000 clones, roughly 90% recorded once. Remarks on this clone: Its antigen is unidentified.

Second doses were pooled across both intervals (about 4 or about 12 weeks). General study results and limits: CD4 TCRs associated with vaccination spanned spike, dominating at 160-218 and 743-854. Without day 14 samples, only post-peak T cell repertoires were studied. Baseline testing showed seropositivity in only a handful of AZD1222 recipients.

V lost 1 base, J lost 6 bases, and 4 bases stayed unmatched. This CDR3 has 15 residues. From germline, CDR1 is MDHEN and CDR2 SYDVKM. The rearrangement links TRBV28 to TRBJ1-3, with 9 bases that match TRBD1. This clonotype originated in an adult who received the AZD1222 COVID-19 vaccine. The sequences come from peripheral blood, collected 28 days after the second AZD1222 dose. CDR3 nucleotides: TGTGCCAGCAGTTTATCGGACAGGGGTCTAAACACCATATATTTT. Translated: CASSLSDRGLNTIYF.